Listed below are T cell receptor beta chains from one sample, sequenced in a study of metastatic and nonmetastatic thyroid tumors. TCRdb reprocessed the PCR reads using MiXCR. This table holds approximately 11,000 clones, approximately 30% found once. Material for sequencing was adjacent normal tissue. The origin of the receptors is a male donor with papillary thyroid cancer or a benign thyroid nodule (not recorded which). Some clones in this sample may be carry-over from other donors' samples. Each CDR3 is given with its conserved first and last residue. Only part of the rows carry a size: once, few, many, or a class if the clone is expanded.

clone size	V gene	J gene	CDR3 protein
.	TRBV6-2/TRBV6-3	TRBJ1-6	CASRRGTGGTTSGNSPLHF
once	TRBV5-1	TRBJ2-3	CASSLCGSDPTYTQYF
medium-sized	TRBV7-8	TRBJ2-1	CASSPTGARYNEQFF
many	TRBV30	TRBJ2-5	CAWSATSQETQYF
.	TRBV7-3	TRBJ2-7	CASSLGRGGLYEQYF
.	TRBV27	TRBJ1-5	CASSPWTALNQPQHF
.	TRBV6-5	TRBJ2-3	CASSWGRGASTDTQYF
.	TRBV5-1	TRBJ2-7	CASSSQAGSYEQYF
few	TRBV4-1	TRBJ2-5	CASSQEPRVGETQYF
few	TRBV28	TRBJ2-1	CATILTSGYNEQFF
many	TRBV20-1	TRBJ1-5	CSAVRQGELNQPQHF
.	TRBV5-1	TRBJ1-6	CASSTGQNPSPLHF
many	TRBV9	TRBJ1-1	CASSAHPRGLEEAFF
medium-sized	TRBV11-3	TRBJ2-5	CASSLDPGQETQYF
medium-sized	TRBV20-1	TRBJ2-7	CSARVGELYEQYF
few	TRBV6-2/TRBV6-3	TRBJ1-1	CASSGPSNTEAFF
.	TRBV12-3/TRBV12-4	TRBJ2-1	CASSWGRGSYNEQFF
many	TRBV10-3	TRBJ1-4	CAISEPGGVEKLFF
few	TRBV28	TRBJ1-2	CASSQALDIYGYTF
few	TRBV6-2/TRBV6-3	TRBJ1-1	CASQDGLNTEAFF
.	TRBV18	TRBJ2-7	CASSLLGQGASYEQYF
.	TRBV7-6	TRBJ1-2	CASSPPETYGYTF
medium-sized	TRBV5-4	TRBJ1-4	CASSLSAGVGEKLFF
few	TRBV30	TRBJ2-1	CAWGKTDEGEQFF
.	TRBV28	TRBJ1-6	CASSFQTSPLHF
many	TRBV6-6	TRBJ1-3	CASSYDSSGNTIYF
.	TRBV7-2	TRBJ2-3	CASSFWGGPDTQYF
few	TRBV6-2/TRBV6-3	TRBJ2-1	CASSYFSEVSYNEQFF
.	TRBV4-1	TRBJ1-1	CASSQGEWGYTEAFF
medium-sized	TRBV14	TRBJ1-5	CASSQDGYPSDSNQPQHF
once	TRBV30	TRBJ2-5	CASTREGSQETQYF
.	TRBV5-1	TRBJ2-1	CASSFLGLAGGSYNEQFF
.	TRBV4-2	TRBJ1-6	CASSQGDRGYSPLHF
few	TRBV27	TRBJ2-7	CAISAGSGTGDSYEQYF
.	TRBV18	TRBJ2-2	CASAQGFDTGELFF
.	TRBV6-4	TRBJ2-2	CASSAQGTGELFF
many	TRBV3-1	TRBJ1-3	CASSPWDNSGNTIYF
few	TRBV2	TRBJ2-7	CASSRQGGGYEQYF
few	TRBV12-3/TRBV12-4	TRBJ2-7	CASSSPSDNSDYEQYF
.	TRBV7-9	TRBJ1-6	CASSRGTWPSPLHF
.	TRBV7-9	TRBJ2-7	CASSLAGSYEQYF
medium-sized	TRBV5-1	TRBJ1-1	CASMGNTEAFF
few	TRBV3-1	TRBJ1-5	CASSQGTGRQPQHF
few	TRBV28	TRBJ1-1	CASSFPQTDEAFF
many	TRBV12-3/TRBV12-4	TRBJ2-2	CASSPRQITGELFF
.	TRBV12-3/TRBV12-4	TRBJ2-2	CASSGGTVTGELFF
.	TRBV15	TRBJ1-2	CATSGDWGYTF
.	TRBV11-2	TRBJ2-7	CASSLDSGTGFYEQYF
.	TRBV27	TRBJ2-3	CATPKGGPTDTQYF
.	TRBV6-4	TRBJ2-1	CASRKSGSSYNEQFF
.	TRBV2	TRBJ2-3	CASSSSGSSTDTQYF
large	TRBV6-1	TRBJ1-5	CASMGQVNQPQHF
.	TRBV6-2/TRBV6-3	TRBJ1-4	CTSSYLSGTEKLFF
many	TRBV18	TRBJ2-5	CASSPEAQETQYF
.	TRBV28	TRBJ1-1	CASSFIERGGTEAFF
.	TRBV30	TRBJ1-4	CAWSVPGVPHEKLFF
few	TRBV20-1	TRBJ1-5	CSAFGQGDRPQHF
few	TRBV6-1	TRBJ2-3	CASRGLAGTDTQYF
.	TRBV2	TRBJ2-7	CASSWTPLGQSLSYEQYF
.	TRBV29-1	TRBJ1-1	CRVDSRNTEAFF